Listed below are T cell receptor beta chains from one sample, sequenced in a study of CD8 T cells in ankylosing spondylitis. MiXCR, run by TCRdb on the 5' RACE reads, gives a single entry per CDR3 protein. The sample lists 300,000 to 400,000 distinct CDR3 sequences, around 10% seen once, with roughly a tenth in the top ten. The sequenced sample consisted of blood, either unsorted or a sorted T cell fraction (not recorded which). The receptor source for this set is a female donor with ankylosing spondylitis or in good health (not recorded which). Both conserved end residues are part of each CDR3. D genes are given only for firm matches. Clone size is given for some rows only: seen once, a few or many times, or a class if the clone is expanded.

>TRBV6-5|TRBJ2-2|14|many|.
TGTGCCAGCAGTTCCGGGCGGAACACCGGGGAGCTGTTTTTT
CASSSGRNTGELFF
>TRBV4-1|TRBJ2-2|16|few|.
TGCGCCAGCAGCGGTGGCTTGTTGGGGAACACCGGGGAGCTGTTTTTT
CASSGGLLGNTGELFF
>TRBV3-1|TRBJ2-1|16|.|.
TGTGCCAGCAGCCAAGATCGAAGGTGGGGGGATAATGAGCAGTTCTTC
CASSQDRRWGDNEQFF
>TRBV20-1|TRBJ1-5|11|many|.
TGCAGTGCTAGGCTCGGACAGCCCCAGCATTTT
CSARLGQPQHF
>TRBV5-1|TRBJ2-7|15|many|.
TGCGCCAGCAGCTTGGGGGGCCTCCCTGACTACGAGCAGTACTTC
CASSLGGLPDYEQYF
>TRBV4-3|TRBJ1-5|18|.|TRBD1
TGCGCCAGCAGCCACAATCCGGGACAGCTTTCTAGCAATCAGCCCCAGCATTTT
CASSHNPGQLSSNQPQHF
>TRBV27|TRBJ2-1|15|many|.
TGTGCCAGCAGTTTTCAACAGTTAAATTACAATGAGCAGTTCTTC
CASSFQQLNYNEQFF
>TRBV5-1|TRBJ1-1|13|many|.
TGCGCCAGCAGCTTATTACAGAACACTGAAGCTTTCTTT
CASSLLQNTEAFF
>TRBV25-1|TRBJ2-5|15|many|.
TGTGCCAGCAGTGAAGAATCGACAGCTCCTGGGACCCAGTACTTC
CASSEESTAPGTQYF
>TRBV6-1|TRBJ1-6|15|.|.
TGTGGCAGCAGTCCCCCCCGGGAGAGAAATTCACCCCTCCACTTT
CGSSPPRERNSPLHF
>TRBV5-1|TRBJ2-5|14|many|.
TGCGCCAGCAGCGGGGGCGCATCACAAGAGACCCAGTACTTC
CASSGGASQETQYF
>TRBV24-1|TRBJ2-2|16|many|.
TGTGCCACCAGTGATAGGCAGGGAAGGAACACCGGGGAGCTGTTTTTT
CATSDRQGRNTGELFF
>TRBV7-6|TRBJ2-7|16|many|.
TGTGCCAGCAGCCCGCGAGGAGGACAGAGCTCCTACGAGCAGTACTTC
CASSPRGGQSSYEQYF
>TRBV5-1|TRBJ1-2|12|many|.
TGCGCCAGCAGCCAGGGGCCCTATGGCTACACCTTC
CASSQGPYGYTF
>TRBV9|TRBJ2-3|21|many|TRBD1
TGTGCCAGCAGCGTAGTCGGAGATGTCAGGACAGGGGGCGCTGGGGCAGATACGCAGTATTTT
CASSVVGDVRTGGAGADTQYF
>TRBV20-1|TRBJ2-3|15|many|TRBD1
TGCAGTGCTAGAGTTTTCGGACAGGCGTCAGATACGCAGTATTTT
CSARVFGQASDTQYF
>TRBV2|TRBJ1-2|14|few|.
TGTGCCATCAATAGGCGCCAGGGAAACTATGGCTACACCTTC
CAINRRQGNYGYTF
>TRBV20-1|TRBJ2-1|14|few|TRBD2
TGCAGTGCTATCCCCCCCGCTAGCGGCAATGAGCAGTTCTTC
CSAIPPASGNEQFF
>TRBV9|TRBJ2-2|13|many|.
TGTGCCAGCAGCGCCGAGGTCTCCGGGGAGCTGTTTTTT
CASSAEVSGELFF
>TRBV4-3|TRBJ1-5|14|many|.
TGCGCCAGCAGCCCCACGAGCGGCAATCAGCCCCAGCATTTT
CASSPTSGNQPQHF
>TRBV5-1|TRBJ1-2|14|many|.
TGCGCCAGCAGCCCGGCCAGGGAGGTCCATGGCTACACCTTC
CASSPAREVHGYTF
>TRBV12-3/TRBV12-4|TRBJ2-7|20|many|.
TGTGCCAGCAGACCTACCGGGACTGTAGCTTCATTGGGTTATCGGTACGAGCAGTACTTC
CASRPTGTVASLGYRYEQYF
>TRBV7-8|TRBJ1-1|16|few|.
TGTGCCAGCAGCTTAGCTATCGGGGGGGATTTCGCTGAAGCTTTCTTT
CASSLAIGGDFAEAFF
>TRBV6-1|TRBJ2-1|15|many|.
TGTGCCAGCAGTGAATGGAGGGGAGTTTACAATGAGCAGTTCTTC
CASSEWRGVYNEQFF
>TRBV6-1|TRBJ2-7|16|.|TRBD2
TGTGCCAGCGCAACTCAGCGAGGAGCGGGAGTTTACGAGCAGTACTTC
CASATQRGAGVYEQYF
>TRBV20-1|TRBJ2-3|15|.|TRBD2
TGCAGTGCTAGGGGGGGGAGAACTAGCACAGATACGCAGTATTTT
CSARGGRTSTDTQYF
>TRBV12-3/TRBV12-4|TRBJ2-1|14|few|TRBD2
TGTGCCAGCAGCCGGCGGGGGTCGTGGGATGAGCAGTTCTTC
CASSRRGSWDEQFF
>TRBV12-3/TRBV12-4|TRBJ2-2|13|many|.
TGTGCCAGCGGGGAGGTATTCGCCGGGGAGCTGTTTTTT
CASGEVFAGELFF
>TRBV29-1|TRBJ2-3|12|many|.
TGCAGCGTTGGGCAGCGCACAGATACGCAGTATTTT
CSVGQRTDTQYF
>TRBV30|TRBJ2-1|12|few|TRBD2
TGTGCCTGGAGTTTGACTAGCGTCGAGCAGTTCTTC
CAWSLTSVEQFF
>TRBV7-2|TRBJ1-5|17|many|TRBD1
TGTGCCAGCAGCATTACCATCGGGACAGGGTTCAATCAGCCCCAGCATTTT
CASSITIGTGFNQPQHF
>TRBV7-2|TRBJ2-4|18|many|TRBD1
TGTGCCAGCAGGTTACCGGGACAGGGGAGTATTGACAAAAACATTCAGTACTTC
CASRLPGQGSIDKNIQYF
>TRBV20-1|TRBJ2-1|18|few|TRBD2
TGCAGTGCTAGAGATCACGCGGGGACTAGCGGGAGACTAGGTGAGCAGTTCTTC
CSARDHAGTSGRLGEQFF
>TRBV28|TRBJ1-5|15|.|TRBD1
TGTGCCAGCAGCCCCCTACAGGGGCTAGGTCAGCCCCAGCATTTT
CASSPLQGLGQPQHF
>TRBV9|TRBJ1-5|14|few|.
TGTGCCAGCAGCGTAGCCGGAGGGGGTCAGCCCCAGCATTTT
CASSVAGGGQPQHF
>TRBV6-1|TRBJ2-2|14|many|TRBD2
TGTGCCAGCAGCCCGGGACTAGCCGGCGGGGAGCTGTTTTTT
CASSPGLAGGELFF
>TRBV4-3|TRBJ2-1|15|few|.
TGCGCCAGCAGCCAACAGCCCCGTGGGGTATTTGAGCAGTTCTTC
CASSQQPRGVFEQFF
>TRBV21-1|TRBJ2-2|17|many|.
TGTGCCAGCAGCAAACGCAGGACCGCTTCGAACACCGGGGAGCTGTTTTTT
CASSKRRTASNTGELFF
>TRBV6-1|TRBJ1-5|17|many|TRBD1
TGTGCCAGCAGTCCCGGGACAGGGACTTATAGCAATCAGCCCCAGCATTTT
CASSPGTGTYSNQPQHF
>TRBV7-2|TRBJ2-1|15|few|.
TGTGCCAGCAGCCGAGAGGAGAGCTCCTACAATGAGCAGTTCTTC
CASSREESSYNEQFF
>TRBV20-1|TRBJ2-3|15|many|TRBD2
TGCAGTGCTCGACTAGCGGGAGGCCCCTCAGATACGCAGTATTTT
CSARLAGGPSDTQYF
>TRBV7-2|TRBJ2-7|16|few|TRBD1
TGTGCCAGCAGCCCGAAGGCACAGGGGTCTTCGGGTGAGCAGTACTTC
CASSPKAQGSSGEQYF